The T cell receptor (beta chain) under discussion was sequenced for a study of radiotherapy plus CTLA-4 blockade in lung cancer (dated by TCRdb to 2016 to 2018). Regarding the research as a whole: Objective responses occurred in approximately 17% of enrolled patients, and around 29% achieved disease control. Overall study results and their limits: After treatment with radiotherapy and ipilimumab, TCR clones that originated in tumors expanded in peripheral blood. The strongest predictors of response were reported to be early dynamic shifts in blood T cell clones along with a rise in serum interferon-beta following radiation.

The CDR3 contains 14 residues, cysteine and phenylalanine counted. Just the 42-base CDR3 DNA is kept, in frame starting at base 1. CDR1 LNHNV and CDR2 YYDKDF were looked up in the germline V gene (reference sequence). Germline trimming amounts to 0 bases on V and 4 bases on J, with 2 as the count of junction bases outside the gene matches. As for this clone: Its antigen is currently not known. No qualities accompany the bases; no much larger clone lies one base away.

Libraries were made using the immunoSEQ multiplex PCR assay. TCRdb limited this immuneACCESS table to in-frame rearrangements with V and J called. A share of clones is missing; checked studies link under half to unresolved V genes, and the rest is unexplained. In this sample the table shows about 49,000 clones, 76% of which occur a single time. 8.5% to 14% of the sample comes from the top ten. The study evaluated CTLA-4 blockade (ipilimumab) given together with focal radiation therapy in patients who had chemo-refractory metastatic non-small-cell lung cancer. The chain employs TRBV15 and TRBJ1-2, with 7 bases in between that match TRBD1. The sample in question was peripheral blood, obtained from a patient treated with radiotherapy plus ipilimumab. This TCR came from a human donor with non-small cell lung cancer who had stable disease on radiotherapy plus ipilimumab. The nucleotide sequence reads TGTGCCACCAGCAGAGACAGGGGGACCTATGGCTACACCTTC. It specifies CATSRDRGTYGYTF.